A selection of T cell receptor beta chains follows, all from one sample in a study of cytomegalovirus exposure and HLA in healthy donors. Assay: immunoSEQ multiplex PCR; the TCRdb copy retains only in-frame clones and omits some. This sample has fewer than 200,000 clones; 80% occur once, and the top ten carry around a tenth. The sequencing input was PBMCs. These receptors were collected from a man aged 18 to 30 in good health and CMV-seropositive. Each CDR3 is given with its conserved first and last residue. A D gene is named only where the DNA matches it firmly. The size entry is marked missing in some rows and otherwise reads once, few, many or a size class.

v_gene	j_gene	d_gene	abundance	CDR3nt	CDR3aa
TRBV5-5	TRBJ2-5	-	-	TGTGCCAGCAGCTTGGCCAGAACGGGACTTGGAGAGACCCAGTACTTC	CASSLARTGLGETQYF
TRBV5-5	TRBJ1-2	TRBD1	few	TGTGCCAGCAGCTGGACCCCCGGGACAGGGGAAGGCTACACCTTC	CASSWTPGTGEGYTF
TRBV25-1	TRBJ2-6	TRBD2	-	TGTGCCAGCAGTGAATGGGGGGGGTCTGGGGCCAACGGCCTGACTTTC	CASSEWGGSGANGLTF
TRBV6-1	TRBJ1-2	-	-	TGTGCCAGCAGGGGAATGGACACTTATGGCTACACCTTC	CASRGMDTYGYTF
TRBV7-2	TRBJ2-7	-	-	TGTGCCAGCAGCCAAACGGGACTCTCATACGAGCAGTACTTC	CASSQTGLSYEQYF
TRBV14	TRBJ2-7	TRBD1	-	TGTGCCAGCAGCCCCGACTGGACAGGGATAAACGAGCAGTACTTC	CASSPDWTGINEQYF
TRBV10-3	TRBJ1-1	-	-	TGTGCCATCAGAGTGAGGGACACCAGGAACACTGAAGCTTTCTTT	CAIRVRDTRNTEAFF
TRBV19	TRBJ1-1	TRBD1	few	TGTGCCAGTATTCAAAGGTGGACAGGGGCGTCGAACACTGAAGCTTTCTTT	CASIQRWTGASNTEAFF
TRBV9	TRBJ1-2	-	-	TGTGCCAGCAGCCGCGGAAACTATGGCTACACCTTC	CASSRGNYGYTF
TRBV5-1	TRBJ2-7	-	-	TGCGCCAGCAGCTTAGGAGTCGAGGTACTCTACGAGCAGTACTTC	CASSLGVEVLYEQYF
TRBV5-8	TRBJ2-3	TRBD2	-	TGTGCCAGCAGCTTCAGCGGGATCTCTGCAGATACGCAGTATTTT	CASSFSGISADTQYF
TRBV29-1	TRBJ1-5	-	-	TGCAGCGTTACTATCGGGGGGGGGCGGAATCAGCCCCAGCATTTT	CSVTIGGGRNQPQHF
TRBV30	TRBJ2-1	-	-	TGTGCCTGGAGAAGGTGGGGGCTCAATGAGCAGTTCTTC	CAWRRWGLNEQFF
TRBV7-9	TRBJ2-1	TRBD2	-	TGTGCCAGCAGCTTAGCCTCTAGCGGGGAGAGATACAATGAGCAGTTCTTC	CASSLASSGERYNEQFF